The 5 T cell receptor beta chains listed next were all sequenced from one sample in a study of vaccination and CD4 T cells after COVID-19 (dated 2022 in TCRdb). Interpreted using the paper, the treatment or condition label stands for: roughly 10-day PBMC culture with coronavirus spike peptide pools or control peptides (ViraFEST assay). Receptor amplification or capture employed PCR. The sample was run on an Illumina iSeq 100. At the Johns Hopkins FTIC core, DNA from the cultured CD4+ T cells underwent TCR sequencing with the Oncomine TCR Beta short-read assay. TCRdb's own reprocessing of the public reads used fastp at Q25 and MiXCR and kept productive beta chains. A single entry per CDR3 protein holds the most common genes and DNA from its merged rows. This sample has over 2,500 distinct CDR3 sequences in its table, and approximately 25% of those were observed once. Jointly, the top ten make up around 55% of the sample.

These receptors' targets are unknown. Sequencing used CD4+ T cells from blood, cultured in vitro, obtained after SARS-CoV-2 vaccination. These TCRs come from a human donor who had recovered from COVID-19.

This chain uses TRBV27 with TRBJ2-6; TRBD1 might be the D (6 bases). Germline lookup yields CDR1 MNHEY and CDR2 SMNVEV (reference sequence). The CDR3 length is 18 residues. V lost 3 bases and J 0 bases, leaving 15 bases between the germline ends. The CDR3 sequence: CASSFSYRVPSGANVLTF. The DNA for the CDR3 is TGTGCCAGCAGTTTTTCGTACAGGGTGCCCTCTGGGGCCAACGTCCTGACTTTC.

This clonotype was recorded once. The chain is built from TRBV6-4 and TRBJ2-3; D gene unclear. V dropped 4 bases and J dropped 1 base, with 6 bases sitting between them. CDR1 is MRHNA, CDR2 SNTAGT, per germline. The CDR3 contains 13 residues. CDR3 sequence: CASSGAGTDTQYF. The CDR3 nucleotides are TGTGCCAGCAGTGGCGCTGGCACAGATACGCAGTATTTT.

V usage is TRBV15 and J usage is TRBJ2-1; TRBD1 matches 11 bases. This CDR3 region has 17 residues. CDR1 is LNHNV and CDR2 is YYDKDF in the germline V gene (reference sequence). Trimming cost V 0 bases and J 4 bases; bases outside gene matches: 5. The CDR3 bases are TGTGCCACCAGCAGAGATTGGGGGACAGGGGGGTACAATGAGCAGTTCTTC. Translated, it gives CATSRDWGTGGYNEQFF.

This clonotype was counted many times. The chain is built from TRBV7-2 and TRBJ1-5; TRBD1 aligns across 7 bases. Germline V gives CDR1 SGHTA, CDR2 FQGNSA. This CDR3 contains 15 residues. Trimming took 2 bases from V and 6 from J; bases not matched to a gene: 7. The CDR3: CASSLQGGVGQPQHF. For the CDR3, the DNA is TGTGCCAGCAGCTTACAAGGGGGCGTAGGTCAGCCCCAGCATTTT.

This clonotype has only a few counts. The chain has TRBV4-2 and TRBJ1-5; D remains unclear. Between the trimmed V and J ends, which lost 0 bases and 2 bases, there was a span of 2 bases. This CDR3 spans 13 amino acids. The germline CDR1 and CDR2 sequences are LGHNA and YNFKEQ. CDR3 coding DNA: TGTGCCAGCAGCCAAGATGGCAATCAGCCCCAGCATTTT. Encoded protein: CASSQDGNQPQHF.